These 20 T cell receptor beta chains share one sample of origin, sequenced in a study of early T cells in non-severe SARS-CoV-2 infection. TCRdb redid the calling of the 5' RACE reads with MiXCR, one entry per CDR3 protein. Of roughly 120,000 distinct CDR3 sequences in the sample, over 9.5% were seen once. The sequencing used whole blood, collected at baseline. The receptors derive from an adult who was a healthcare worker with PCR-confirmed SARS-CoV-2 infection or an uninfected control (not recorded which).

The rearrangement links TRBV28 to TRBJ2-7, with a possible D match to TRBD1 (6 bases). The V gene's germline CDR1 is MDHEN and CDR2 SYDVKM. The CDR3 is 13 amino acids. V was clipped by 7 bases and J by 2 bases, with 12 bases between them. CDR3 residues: CASTPGQTYEQYF. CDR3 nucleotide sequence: TGTGCCAGCACTCCGGGACAAACCTACGAGCAGTACTTC.

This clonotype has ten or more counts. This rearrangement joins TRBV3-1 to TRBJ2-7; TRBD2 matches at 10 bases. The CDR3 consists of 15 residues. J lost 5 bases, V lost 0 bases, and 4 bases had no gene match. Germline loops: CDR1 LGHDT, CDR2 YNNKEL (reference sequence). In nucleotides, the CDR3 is TGTGCCAGCAGCCAAGAACGTCTAGCGGGGGACGAGCAGTACTTC. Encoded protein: CASSQERLAGDEQYF.

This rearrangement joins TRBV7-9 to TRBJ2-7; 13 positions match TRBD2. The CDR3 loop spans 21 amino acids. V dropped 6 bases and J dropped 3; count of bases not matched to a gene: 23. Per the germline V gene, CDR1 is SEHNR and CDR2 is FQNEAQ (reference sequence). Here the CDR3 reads CASSHSHPGTSGKLTYYEQYF. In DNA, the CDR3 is TGTGCCAGCAGTCACTCCCACCCCGGGACTAGCGGGAAGCTCACCTACTACGAGCAGTACTTC.

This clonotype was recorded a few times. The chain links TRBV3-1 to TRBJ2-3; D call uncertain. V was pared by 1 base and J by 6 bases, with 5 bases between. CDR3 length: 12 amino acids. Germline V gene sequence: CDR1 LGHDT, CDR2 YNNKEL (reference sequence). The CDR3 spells CASSQARDTQYF. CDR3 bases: TGTGCCAGCAGCCAAGCACGGGATACGCAGTATTTT.

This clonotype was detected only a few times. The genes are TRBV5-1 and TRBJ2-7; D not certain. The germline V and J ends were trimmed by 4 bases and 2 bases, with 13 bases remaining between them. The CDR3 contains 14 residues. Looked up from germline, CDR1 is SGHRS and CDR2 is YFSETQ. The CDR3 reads CASSAYHGTYEQYF. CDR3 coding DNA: TGCGCCAGCAGCGCGTATCATGGGACCTACGAGCAGTACTTC. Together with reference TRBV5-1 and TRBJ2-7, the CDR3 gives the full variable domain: KAGVTQTPRYLIKTRGQQVTLSCSPISGHRSVSWYQQTPGQGLQFLFEYFSETQRNKGNFPGRFSGRQFSNSRSEMNVSTLELGDSALYLCASSAYHGTYEQYFGPGTRLTVT.

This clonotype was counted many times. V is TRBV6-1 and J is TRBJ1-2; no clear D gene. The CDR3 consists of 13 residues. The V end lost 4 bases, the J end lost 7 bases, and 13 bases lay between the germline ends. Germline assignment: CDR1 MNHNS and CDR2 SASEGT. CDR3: CASSVGRQVGYTF. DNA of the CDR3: TGTGCCAGCAGTGTCGGCAGGCAGGTTGGCTACACCTTC.

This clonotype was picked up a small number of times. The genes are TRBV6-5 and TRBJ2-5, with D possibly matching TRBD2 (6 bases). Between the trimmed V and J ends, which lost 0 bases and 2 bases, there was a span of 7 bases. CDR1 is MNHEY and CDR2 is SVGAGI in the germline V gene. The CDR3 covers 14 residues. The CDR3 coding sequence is TGTGCCAGCAGTTACTCGGGACTTCAAGAGACCCAGTACTTC. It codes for CASSYSGLQETQYF.

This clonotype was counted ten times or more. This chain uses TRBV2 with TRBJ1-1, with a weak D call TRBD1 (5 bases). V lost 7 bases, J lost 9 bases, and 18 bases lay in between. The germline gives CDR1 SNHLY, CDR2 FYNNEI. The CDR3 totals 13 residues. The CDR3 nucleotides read TGTGCCAGCATGGCGGGGGGAGCAAGAAAAGCTTTCTTT. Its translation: CASMAGGARKAFF.

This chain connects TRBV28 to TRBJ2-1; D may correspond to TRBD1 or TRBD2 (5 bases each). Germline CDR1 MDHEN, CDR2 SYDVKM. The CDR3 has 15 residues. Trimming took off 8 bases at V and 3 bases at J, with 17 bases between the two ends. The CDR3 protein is CASRSGAVNYNEQFF. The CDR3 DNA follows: TGTGCCAGCCGTTCCGGGGCGGTGAACTACAATGAGCAGTTCTTC.

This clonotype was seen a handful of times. The CDR3 reads CASSLGRTSGNHNEQFF. The CDR3 region has the DNA TGTGCCAGCAGCTTAGGGAGGACTAGCGGGAACCACAATGAGCAGTTCTTC. V usage is TRBV7-9 and J usage is TRBJ2-1, with 12 bases identical to TRBD2. CDR1 and CDR2 from the germline V gene are SEHNR and FQNEAQ (reference sequence). V trimming: 1 base; J trimming: 5 bases; junction bases outside the gene matches: 6. This CDR3 region has 17 residues.

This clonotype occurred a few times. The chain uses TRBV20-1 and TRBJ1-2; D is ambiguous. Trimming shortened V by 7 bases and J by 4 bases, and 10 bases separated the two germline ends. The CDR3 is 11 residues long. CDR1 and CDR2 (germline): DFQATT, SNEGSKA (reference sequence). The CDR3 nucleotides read TGCAGTGGACTCTTCGGCTATGGCTACACCTTC. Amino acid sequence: CSGLFGYGYTF.

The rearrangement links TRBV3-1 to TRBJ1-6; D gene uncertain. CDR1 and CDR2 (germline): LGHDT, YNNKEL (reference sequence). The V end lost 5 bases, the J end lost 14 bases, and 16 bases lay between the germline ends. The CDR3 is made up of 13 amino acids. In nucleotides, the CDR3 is TGTGCCAGCAGCATCCCTTCCCGATCGACCCTCCACTTT. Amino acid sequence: CASSIPSRSTLHF.

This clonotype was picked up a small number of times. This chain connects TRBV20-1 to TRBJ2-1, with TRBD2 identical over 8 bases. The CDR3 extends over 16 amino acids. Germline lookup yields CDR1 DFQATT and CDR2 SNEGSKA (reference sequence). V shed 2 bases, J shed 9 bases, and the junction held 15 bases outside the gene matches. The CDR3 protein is CSARFREGQYYGEQFF. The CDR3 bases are TGCAGTGCTAGATTCCGGGAGGGCCAATATTATGGTGAGCAGTTCTTC.

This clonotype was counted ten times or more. The CDR3 spells CSVGLYNQDEQFF. CDR3 sequence (DNA): TGCAGCGTTGGACTGTACAATCAGGATGAGCAGTTCTTC. The V call is TRBV29-1, the J call TRBJ2-1, with unresolved D. The CDR3 length is 13 residues. CDR1 is SQVTM, CDR2 ANQGSEA, per germline. Trimming shortened V by 4 bases and J by 8 bases, and 15 bases separated the two germline ends.

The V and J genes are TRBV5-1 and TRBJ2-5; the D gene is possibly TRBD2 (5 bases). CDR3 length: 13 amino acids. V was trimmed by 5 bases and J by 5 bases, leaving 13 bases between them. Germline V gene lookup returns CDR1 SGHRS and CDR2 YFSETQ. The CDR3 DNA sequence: TGCGCCAGCAGTGAGGGTTCCAGGGAGACCCAGTACTTC. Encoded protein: CASSEGSRETQYF.

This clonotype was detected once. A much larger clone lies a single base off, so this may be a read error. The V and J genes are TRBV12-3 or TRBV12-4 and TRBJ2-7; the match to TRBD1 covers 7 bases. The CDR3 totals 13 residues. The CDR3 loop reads CASRRDSSYKQYF. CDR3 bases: TGTGCCAGCAGACGGGACAGTTCCTACAAGCAGTACTTC.

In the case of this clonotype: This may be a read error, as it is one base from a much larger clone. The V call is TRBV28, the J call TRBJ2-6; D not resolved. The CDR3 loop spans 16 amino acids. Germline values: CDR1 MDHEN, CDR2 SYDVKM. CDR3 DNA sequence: TGTGCCAGCAGTTCCCCAGGAATTTCTGGGACCAACGTCCTGACTTTC. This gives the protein CASSSPGISGTNVLTF.

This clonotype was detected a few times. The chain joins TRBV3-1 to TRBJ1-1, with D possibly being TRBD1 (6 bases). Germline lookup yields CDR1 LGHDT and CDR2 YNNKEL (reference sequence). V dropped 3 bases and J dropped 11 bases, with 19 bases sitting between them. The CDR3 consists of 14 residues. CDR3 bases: TGTGCCAGCAGCCAGGGCGACAGGACCTTGGCTGCTTTCTTT. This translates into CASSQGDRTLAAFF.

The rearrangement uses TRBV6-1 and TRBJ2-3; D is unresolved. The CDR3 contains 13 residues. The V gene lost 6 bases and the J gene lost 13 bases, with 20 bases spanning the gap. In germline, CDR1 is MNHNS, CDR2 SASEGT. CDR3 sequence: CASRDLATHGEYF. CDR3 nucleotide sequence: TGTGCCAGCAGGGACCTCGCAACTCATGGGGAGTATTTT.

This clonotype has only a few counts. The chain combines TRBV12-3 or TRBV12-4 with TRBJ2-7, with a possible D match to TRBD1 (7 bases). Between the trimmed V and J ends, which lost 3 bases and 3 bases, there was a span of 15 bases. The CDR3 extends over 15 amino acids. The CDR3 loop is CASSLMEGAGYEQYF. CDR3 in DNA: TGTGCCAGCAGTTTGATGGAGGGGGCAGGCTACGAGCAGTACTTC.